The clone carrying this TCR beta chain was seen only a few times. The antigen remains undetermined. CDR1 SGHAT and CDR2 FQNNGV come from the germline V gene. V lost 3 bases to trimming and J lost 0 bases, with 12 bases between them. The CDR3 has 16 amino acids. The entry originates in a study of beta chain features in type 1 diabetes. Overall study: All of the samples together had 85 million to 130 million sorted cells examined. Study-level points and caveats: TCRB CDR3 length was moderately but significantly reduced in all four CD4+ subsets of Type 1 diabetes patients. VDJ junctions from patients with type 1 diabetes contained fewer insertions and more deletions.

The isolated RNA, all of it, was reverse transcribed, so expressed TCRB transcripts were what got sequenced. Produced via immunoSEQ multiplex PCR; TCRdb's table is partial and in-frame only. This sample carries some 370,000 clones, about 10% of them seen once, and the ten largest clones take about 0.6%. Sorted cells reached over 95% purity in every population. The clonotype comes from a man aged 25-45 years with type 1 diabetes. Input material: central memory CD4+ T cells from blood. The J gene is TRBJ1-3, the V gene TRBV11-2; maybe TRBD1 (5 bases). CDR3 nucleotides: TGTGCCAGCAGCTTTGCGACAGCTCTCTCTGGAAACACCATATATTTT. Its protein product is CASSFATALSGNTIYF.